These T cell receptor beta chains were read from a single sample in a study of quantifying T cell responses using KT2 cells. TCRdb called the UMI-ligation and nested PCR reads again in MiXCR, with one record for every CDR3 protein. The sample yields about 30,000 distinct CDR3 sequences, 7.3% seen once. The sequenced sample was PBMCs spiked with cells of the T cell clone KT2. All receptors come from a human donor. The CDR3 runs from the conserved cysteine through the conserved F or W. A D gene is named only where the DNA matches it firmly. Only some rows state a clone size, as once, few, many or a class for expanded clones.

many,TRBJ2-7,TRBV6-5,NA,CASNAPASYEQYF,TGTGCCAGCAACGCACCGGCCTCCTACGAGCAGTACTTC
many,TRBJ2-4,TRBV12-3/TRBV12-4,NA,CASSSSGDKNIQYF,TGTGCCAGCAGTTCATCAGGGGACAAAAACATTCAGTACTTC
NA,TRBJ2-7,TRBV20-1,TRBD1,CSARGTETYEQYF,TGCAGTGCTAGGGGGACAGAGACGTACGAGCAGTACTTC
NA,TRBJ1-1,TRBV6-1,TRBD1,CASSAGTGVAEAFF,TGTGCCAGCAGTGCTGGGACAGGGGTCGCTGAAGCTTTCTTT
many,TRBJ2-1,TRBV11-2,NA,CASSSIFNEQFF,TGTGCCAGCAGCTCAATTTTCAATGAGCAGTTCTTC
NA,TRBJ2-7,TRBV27,TRBD1,CASSLVGQTPYEQYF,TGTGCCAGCAGTTTGGTGGGACAGACCCCCTACGAGCAGTACTTC
few,TRBJ2-2,TRBV10-3,NA,CAISARHRRSGELFF,TGTGCCATCAGTGCGAGGCACCGGCGAAGCGGGGAGCTGTTTTTT
few,TRBJ2-7,TRBV6-4,TRBD1,CASRGTGYGYEQYF,TGTGCCAGCAGGGGGACAGGGTACGGCTACGAGCAGTACTTC
NA,TRBJ1-1,TRBV29-1,NA,CSVGRTGF,TGCAGCGTCGGACGGACTGGCTTT
many,TRBJ1-3,TRBV30,NA,CAWSVAGDTIYF,TGTGCCTGGAGTGTAGCGGGGGACACCATATATTTT
NA,TRBJ2-2,TRBV29-1,TRBD2,CSVGLAGVSGELFF,TGCAGCGTTGGACTAGCGGGAGTATCCGGGGAGCTGTTTTTT
many,TRBJ2-2,TRBV5-1,NA,CASSSLSTGELFF,TGCGCCAGCAGCTCCTTGAGCACCGGGGAGCTGTTTTTT
few,TRBJ2-3,TRBV2,NA,CASRGVFTGDTQYF,TGTGCCAGCAGAGGGGTCTTCACTGGGGATACGCAGTATTTT
many,TRBJ2-3,TRBV2,TRBD2,CASRRGGGSTDTQYF,TGTGCCAGCAGGAGAGGCGGGGGATCGACAGATACGCAGTATTTT
many,TRBJ1-3,TRBV2,NA,CASRDGVPGNTIYF,TGTGCCAGCAGGGATGGGGTGCCTGGAAACACCATATATTTT
few,TRBJ2-5,TRBV20-1,NA,CSARVQGKYQETQYF,TGCAGTGCTAGAGTTCAGGGAAAATACCAAGAGACCCAGTACTTC
many,TRBJ2-1,TRBV20-1,TRBD1,CSARGTPGQGYNEQFF,TGCAGTGCTAGAGGAACCCCGGGACAGGGCTACAATGAGCAGTTCTTC
few,TRBJ2-7,TRBV11-3,NA,CASSFPGRTYEQYF,TGTGCCAGCAGCTTCCCGGGGAGGACCTACGAGCAGTACTTC
many,TRBJ1-1,TRBV9,TRBD1,CASSVLQGETEAFF,TGTGCCAGCAGCGTATTACAGGGGGAGACTGAAGCTTTCTTT
many,TRBJ1-5,TRBV6-6,TRBD1,CASSRGTGSNQPQHF,TGTGCCAGCAGTAGAGGGACAGGGTCCAATCAGCCCCAGCATTTT
few,TRBJ1-1,TRBV14,NA,CASSHRGNHFF,TGTGCCAGCAGCCACCGCGGAAACCACTTCTTT
NA,TRBJ2-7,TRBV6-2/TRBV6-3,NA,CASPPRVVYEQYF,TGTGCCAGCCCCCCTCGGGTTGTCTACGAGCAGTACTTC
many,TRBJ2-3,TRBV7-9,NA,CASSWRGPTDTQYF,TGTGCCAGCAGCTGGCGGGGACCCACAGATACGCAGTATTTT
few,TRBJ2-2,TRBV7-8,NA,CASSLKFLANPGELFF,TGTGCCAGCAGCTTAAAATTTCTAGCGAACCCCGGGGAGCTGTTTTTT
many,TRBJ2-5,TRBV6-5,TRBD2,CASSYTGTSGAGTQYF,TGTGCCAGCAGTTACACTGGGACTAGCGGGGCGGGGACCCAGTACTTC
many,TRBJ1-1,TRBV30,NA,CAWSVYRKNTEAFF,TGTGCCTGGAGTGTATATCGGAAGAACACTGAAGCTTTCTTT
NA,TRBJ2-7,TRBV18,TRBD1,CASSPTGQDPHEQYF,TGTGCCAGCTCACCCACGGGACAGGACCCTCACGAGCAGTACTTC
NA,TRBJ2-7,TRBV12-3/TRBV12-4,TRBD1,CASSPTQGPFYEQYF,TGTGCCAGCAGCCCGACACAGGGGCCTTTCTACGAGCAGTACTTC
few,TRBJ2-3,TRBV4-3,NA,CASSQDSAPGSSQDTQYF,TGCGCCAGCAGCCAAGATTCAGCTCCAGGGTCATCGCAAGATACGCAGTATTTT
NA,TRBJ2-1,TRBV24-1,NA,CATSDSDSYNEQFF,TGTGCCACCAGTGATTCTGACAGTTACAATGAGCAGTTCTTC
NA,TRBJ2-7,TRBV5-1,TRBD1,CASSLGRRQGAYEQYF,TGCGCCAGCAGCTTGGGTCGCCGACAGGGGGCCTACGAGCAGTACTTC
many,TRBJ1-6,TRBV2,TRBD1,CASSLTGSPGSSPLHF,TGTGCCAGCAGTCTGACAGGGAGCCCTGGGAGTTCACCCCTCCACTTT
NA,TRBJ2-3,TRBV2,TRBD2,CASSDPSGPDTQYF,TGTGCCAGCAGCGACCCTAGCGGCCCAGATACGCAGTATTTT
few,TRBJ2-3,TRBV20-1,TRBD2,CSARDRARGRAPGTDTQYF,TGCAGTGCTAGAGATCGGGCTCGCGGGAGGGCCCCCGGCACAGATACGCAGTATTTT
many,TRBJ2-1,TRBV6-4,TRBD1,CASSARTGSYNEQFF,TGTGCCAGCAGCGCCCGGACAGGATCCTACAATGAGCAGTTCTTC
many,TRBJ2-2,TRBV6-2/TRBV6-3,NA,CASIDSLYTGELFF,TGTGCCAGCATCGACAGCCTCTACACCGGGGAGCTGTTTTTT
NA,TRBJ1-2,TRBV4-1,TRBD1,CASSQGPGTGGRGYTF,TGCGCCAGCAGCCAAGGGCCCGGGACAGGGGGTCGGGGCTACACCTTC
many,TRBJ2-1,TRBV20-1,NA,CSAPGSPYNEQFF,TGCAGTGCACCGGGGTCTCCCTACAATGAGCAGTTCTTC
many,TRBJ2-7,TRBV20-1,TRBD1,CSAGDRYYEQYF,TGCAGTGCCGGGGACAGATACTACGAGCAGTACTTC
many,TRBJ2-7,TRBV29-1,NA,CSVEVVRVGKKTYEQYF,TGCAGCGTTGAGGTGGTCAGGGTAGGGAAAAAGACCTACGAGCAGTACTTC
NA,TRBJ2-7,TRBV25-1,NA,CASSLTREATYEQYF,TGTGCCAGCAGTCTTACCAGAGAGGCCACCTACGAGCAGTACTTC
NA,TRBJ2-6,TRBV2,TRBD1,CASSPRTGGANVLTF,TGTGCCAGCAGTCCAAGGACAGGGGGGGCCAACGTCCTGACTTTC
few,TRBJ2-1,TRBV7-9,TRBD1,CARDGTGDGNEQFF,TGTGCCAGGGACGGGACAGGGGATGGAAATGAGCAGTTCTTC
many,TRBJ2-5,TRBV3-1,TRBD2,CASSPPGTSGGGQYF,TGTGCCAGCAGCCCTCCCGGGACTAGCGGGGGAGGCCAGTACTTC
medium-sized,TRBJ1-2,TRBV6-2/TRBV6-3,TRBD1,CASSPTGDYGYTF,TGTGCCAGCAGCCCTACAGGGGACTATGGCTACACCTTC